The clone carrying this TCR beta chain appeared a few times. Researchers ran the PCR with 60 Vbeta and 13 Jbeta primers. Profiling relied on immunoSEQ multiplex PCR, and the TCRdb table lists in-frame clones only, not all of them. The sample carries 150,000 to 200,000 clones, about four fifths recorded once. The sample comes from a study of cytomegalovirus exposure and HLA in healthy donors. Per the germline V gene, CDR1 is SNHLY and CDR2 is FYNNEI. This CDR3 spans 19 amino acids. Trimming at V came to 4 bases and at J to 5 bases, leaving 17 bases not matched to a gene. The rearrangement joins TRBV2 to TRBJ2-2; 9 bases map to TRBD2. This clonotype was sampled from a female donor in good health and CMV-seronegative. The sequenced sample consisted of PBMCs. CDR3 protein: CASSVRRATSGLGTGELFF. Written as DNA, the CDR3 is TGTGCCAGCAGTGTCCGCCGCGCGACTAGCGGACTGGGGACCGGGGAGCTGTTTTTT. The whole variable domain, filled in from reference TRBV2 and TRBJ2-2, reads EPEVTQTPSHQVTQMGQEVILRCVPISNHLYFYWYRQILGQKVEFLVSFYNNEISEKSEIFDDQFSVERPDGSNFTLKIRSTKLEDSAMYFCASSVRRATSGLGTGELFFGEGSRLTVL.